The 12 T cell receptor beta chains listed next were all sequenced from one sample in a study of blood T cell repertoires in COVID-19. Only in-frame clones appear in the TCRdb table, and some are missing; sequencing was by immunoSEQ multiplex PCR. Among over 450,000 clones listed, about 89% were seen once. The sample comprised peripheral blood. These receptors came from a woman aged 50 to 60 with COVID-19, enrolled during active disease.

The rearrangement joins TRBV24-1 to TRBJ1-3; 8 nucleotides align to TRBD1. Germline loops: CDR1 KGHDR, CDR2 SFDVKD. Trimming removed 1 base from V and 1 base from J; junction bases left unmatched: 11. The CDR3 covers 19 residues. CDR3 residues: CATSDFGQGDLLSGNTIYF. Written as DNA, the CDR3 is TGTGCCACCAGTGATTTCGGACAGGGAGACCTTCTTTCTGGAAACACCATATATTTT.

The chain employs TRBV4-2 and TRBJ2-1; D perhaps matches TRBD2 (6 bases). With 0 bases removed from V and 6 bases from J, the gap between germline ends came to 12 bases. The germline CDR1 and CDR2 sequences are LGHNA and YNFKEQ. This CDR3 has 15 amino acids. The CDR3 is CASSQEPGGFNEQFF. For the CDR3, the DNA is TGTGCCAGCAGCCAAGAACCCGGGGGATTCAATGAGCAGTTCTTC.

The V and J genes are TRBV2 and TRBJ1-5; possible D gene TRBD1, 6 bases. The germline CDR1 and CDR2 sequences are SNHLY and FYNNEI. Trimming took off 5 bases at V and 6 bases at J, with 17 bases between the two ends. The CDR3 contains 15 residues. CDR3 in DNA: TGTGCCAGCAGTCTCGCGCGGGGGGCAGGTCAGCCCCAGCATTTT. Protein: CASSLARGAGQPQHF.

The gene calls are TRBV5-1 and TRBJ2-7, with 7 bases that match TRBD1. Looked up from germline, CDR1 is SGHRS and CDR2 is YFSETQ. The ends lost 0 bases at V and 4 bases at J; junction bases unmatched: 13. The CDR3 consists of 17 residues. The CDR3 reads CASSLAVYRDSPYEQYF. The CDR3 DNA is TGCGCCAGCAGCTTGGCGGTATATAGGGACAGCCCGTACGAGCAGTACTTC. Drawing the rest from reference TRBV5-1 and TRBJ2-7, the complete variable domain is KAGVTQTPRYLIKTRGQQVTLSCSPISGHRSVSWYQQTPGQGLQFLFEYFSETQRNKGNFPGRFSGRQFSNSRSEMNVSTLELGDSALYLCASSLAVYRDSPYEQYFGPGTRLTVT.

The chain is built from TRBV2 and TRBJ2-3, with unresolved D. Germline V gene data show CDR1 as SNHLY and CDR2 as FYNNEI. This CDR3 is 12 amino acids long. V was pared by 7 bases and J by 2 bases, with 7 bases between. The CDR3 loop reads CASNPYTDTQYF. CDR3 sequence (DNA): TGTGCCAGCAACCCCTACACAGATACGCAGTATTTT.

This chain joins TRBV9 and TRBJ2-3; D may be TRBD2 (5 bases). CDR1 and CDR2 from the germline V gene are SGDLS and YYNGEE. Trimming shortened V by 4 bases and J by 4 bases, and 16 bases separated the two germline ends. The CDR3 covers 15 residues. CDR3 sequence reads: CASSPREISPDTQYF. The DNA of the CDR3 is TGTGCCAGCAGCCCAAGGGAGATTAGCCCAGATACGCAGTATTTT.

The rearrangement links TRBV19 to TRBJ2-7; D perhaps matches TRBD1 (6 bases). Germline V CDR1 and CDR2: LNHDA, SQIVND (reference sequence). CDR3 length: 14 amino acids. Trimming shortened V by 5 bases and J by 0 bases, and 11 bases separated the two germline ends. The DNA for the CDR3 is TGTGCCAGTAGTTCCCTGGACAGCTCCTACGAGCAGTACTTC. Its translation: CASSSLDSSYEQYF. The whole variable domain, filled in from reference TRBV19 and TRBJ2-7, reads DGGITQSPKYLFRKEGQNVTLSCEQNLNHDAMYWYRQDPGQGLRLIYYSQIVNDFQKGDIAEGYSVSREKKESFPLTVTSAQKNPTAFYLCASSSLDSSYEQYFGPGTRLTVT.

The chain uses TRBV19 and TRBJ1-5, with a weak D call TRBD1 (5 bases). Trimming shortened V by 3 bases and J by 11 bases, and 17 bases separated the two germline ends. CDR1 and CDR2 from the germline V gene are LNHDA and SQIVND (reference sequence). This CDR3 spans 14 amino acids. The CDR3 coding sequence is TGTGCCAGTAGTATCCCGGCAGGGAAAGAGTCCCAGCATTTT. Translated: CASSIPAGKESQHF.

This chain connects TRBV10-3 to TRBJ1-5, with 7 bases identical to TRBD1. The CDR3 runs to 14 residues. CDR1 is ENHRY, CDR2 SYGVKD, per germline. With 10 bases clipped from V and 4 bases from J, the junction kept 10 bases outside the gene matches. CDR3 amino acids: CATRTDRVNQPQHF. In nucleotides, the CDR3 is TGTGCCACGAGGACTGACAGGGTGAATCAGCCCCAGCATTTT.

This chain joins TRBV5-8 and TRBJ2-5; a possible D gene is TRBD1 (5 bases). This CDR3 has 11 residues. Trimming left V 5 bases short and J 5 bases short, with 7 bases between. Germline V gene lookup returns CDR1 SGHTS and CDR2 YDEGEE. This CDR3 reads CASRGHETQYF. The CDR3 nucleotides are TGTGCCAGCAGGGGGCACGAGACCCAGTACTTC.

In this sample, this clone turned up a few times. This chain joins TRBV5-1 and TRBJ1-6, with D perhaps matching TRBD1 (5 bases). The germline V gene encodes CDR1 SGHRS and CDR2 YFSETQ. Trimming pared 0 bases from V and 2 bases from J, leaving 9 bases between. The length of the CDR3 is 16 residues. CDR3: CASSLDGQTYNSPLHF. The CDR3 region has the DNA TGCGCCAGCAGCTTGGATGGACAAACCTATAATTCACCCCTCCACTTT.

This chain uses TRBV2 with TRBJ1-2; 9 bases align to TRBD1. V shed 8 bases and J 5 bases; nucleotides not matched to a gene: 3. The CDR3 contains 12 residues. Germline CDR1 reads SNHLY; CDR2 reads FYNNEI. The CDR3 region is CASSGQGYGYTF. The CDR3 DNA reads as TGTGCCAGCTCTGGACAGGGGTATGGCTACACCTTC.